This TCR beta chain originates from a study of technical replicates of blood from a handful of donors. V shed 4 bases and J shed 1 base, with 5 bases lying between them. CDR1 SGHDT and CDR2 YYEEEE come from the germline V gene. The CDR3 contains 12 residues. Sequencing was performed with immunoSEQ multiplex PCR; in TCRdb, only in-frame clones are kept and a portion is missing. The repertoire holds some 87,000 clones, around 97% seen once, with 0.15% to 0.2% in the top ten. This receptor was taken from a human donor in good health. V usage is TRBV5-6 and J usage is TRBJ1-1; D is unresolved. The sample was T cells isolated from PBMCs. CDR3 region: CASSNRNTEAFF. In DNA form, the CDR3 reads TGTGCCAGCAGCAACAGGAACACTGAAGCTTTCTTT.